This T cell receptor beta chain was recorded in a study of T cells in localized non-small cell lung cancer. Details on this clone: Its target is not known.

Germline V gene sequence: CDR1 LNHDA, CDR2 SQIVND (reference sequence). The J segment lost 3 bases and the V segment lost 6 bases, leaving 11 bases of the junction unmatched. The CDR3 has 16 amino acids. The table came from immunoSEQ multiplex PCR; TCRdb's copy has only in-frame clones and leaves some out. The table has tens of thousands of clones, 75% to 90% seen once. Study conclusions and caveats: As only one tumor region underwent sequencing, heterogeneity remains possible.

This sample comprised peripheral blood, obtained before any cancer treatment. J is TRBJ1-5 and V is TRBV19; 7 nucleotides line up with TRBD1. This receptor was identified in a woman aged 40-69 years with stage I lung adenocarcinoma. The CDR3 protein is CASSLTDRAYNQPQHF. CDR3 nucleotides: TGTGCCAGTAGCCTGACCGACAGGGCCTACAATCAGCCCCAGCATTTT.